This T cell receptor beta chain was documented in a study of blood T cells in healthy people across ages (dated by TCRdb to the mid-2010s). Context from the whole study: In model experiments, template switching captured about one uniquely barcoded TCR beta cDNA molecule for every two T cells. To track age-related changes in TCR beta repertoire diversity, the study relied on deep sequencing normalized with unique cDNA molecular identifiers. Four age groups were formed from the donors: young (average 16 years), middle-aged (just under 40), aged (62) and long-lived (about 80). To avoid experimental bias, donors of different ages were distributed randomly across sequencing lanes. For two donors (one aged 18 to 30 and one aged 80 or older), the study analyzed two additional independent replicas of 1 million unique cDNA reads from the same blood draw.

The 40 or so donors, aged 6 to 90 years, were systemically healthy Caucasian individuals from Russia. Each donor gave 9 to 10 milliliters of peripheral blood, collected into EDTA-treated Vacutainer tubes. Ficoll-Paque density-gradient centrifugation was used to isolate PBMCs, with at least 7 million obtained per sample. Trizol reagent was used to extract total RNA from the PBMCs, yielding at least 6 micrograms per sample. Naive CD45RAhigh/CD27high T cell percentages were measured by flow cytometry on a PBMC aliquot from every donor. Library creation used 5' RACE. Sequenced using an Illumina HiSeq 2500. A second about 7 to 11 cycle PCR used a sample-barcoded 5' primer and a J-beta primer mix. A template-switch 5' adaptor carrying 12 random nucleotides introduced a unique molecular identifier onto each TCR beta cDNA molecule. Each sample yielded at least 2.5 million CDR3-containing paired-end reads. First-strand cDNA was synthesized from all RNA with the Mint cDNA synthesis kit, primed by a TRBC-specific oligonucleotide. After uracil-DNA glycosylase treatment, a first 18-cycle PCR used universal primers M1SS and BC2_uni_R on all cDNA. On the study's bioinformatics: Normalization of each sample was performed by random selection of 1 million high-quality reads, each carrying a distinct molecular identifier. Instead of being binned into consensus sequences, reads that shared molecular identifiers were thrown out. CDR3 identification, clonotype clustering and error correction used MiTCR with a Q25 quality threshold and the strictest error-elimination algorithm. Lower-bound total TCR beta diversity was estimated with a nonparametric unseen species model using Euler transformation. TCRdb reran the public reads through fastp at Q25 and MiXCR, keeping productive beta chains. All rows with the same CDR3 protein become a single entry with the most common DNA and genes. The V and J calls were not made by the authors but by TCRdb's processing. The sample table shows about 830,000 distinct CDR3 sequences, and 62% are seen once. In total, the top ten clones hold around a quarter of the sample.

Here is what the overall study found, with its caveats: Compared with the aged group, more naive CD4+ T cells, fewer expanded clones and increased TCR diversity were shown by the long-lived group, suggesting age selection. The CMV infection status of donors was not known, potentially confounding age-related changes in expanded clonotypes. As age increased, observed TCR beta diversity per million T cells dropped in a roughly linear way, and a significant reduction was already evident by age about 40. The percentage of naive T cells measured by flow cytometry correlated strongly with observed TCR beta diversity. Estimates of total diversity from one million sequenced T cells were regarded as lower bounds and underestimates. Since profiling was done on bulk unsorted PBMCs, naive and antigen-experienced compartments could not be conclusively compared.

Remarks on this clonotype: What this receptor recognizes is not known. Base qualities are not recorded, but no much larger clone differs from it by a single base.

CDR3 length: 12 amino acids, cysteine to phenylalanine. Just CDR3 DNA is preserved here, 36 bases in frame from base 1. The germline V gene (reference sequence) yields LNHNV for CDR1 and YYDKDF for CDR2. V loses 3 bases of germline sequence and J loses 9 bases, and the interval between the two ends is 9 bases. The chain joins TRBV15 to TRBJ2-1; the D gene assignment is ambiguous. Sequenced input: blood. The clonotype comes from a man aged 25-45 years in good health. The DNA reads as follows: TGTGCCACCAGCAGTAAACTTGGTGAGCAGTTCTTC. It specifies CATSSKLGEQFF.